Presented here are 30 T cell receptor beta chains from one specimen sequenced in a study of OX40 agonist ivuxolimab in advanced cancers. Produced via immunoSEQ multiplex PCR; TCRdb's table is partial and in-frame only. The sample includes fewer than 90,000 clones, roughly 93% seen only once; the top ten take 2.8%. The sequences come from CD4+ or CD8+ T cells sorted from blood, collected in a trial of the OX40 agonist ivuxolimab. The receptors come from an adult with an advanced solid tumor such as melanoma, head and neck, liver or kidney cancer.

This chain links TRBV10-1 with TRBJ2-7; no definite D call. From germline, CDR1 is WNHNN and CDR2 SYGVQD (reference sequence). The CDR3 has 14 residues. Trimming pared 0 bases from V and 3 bases from J, leaving 9 bases between. This CDR3 reads CASSESWRHYEQYF. For the CDR3, the DNA is TGCGCCAGCAGTGAGTCGTGGAGACACTACGAGCAGTACTTC.

This clone has just one count. The rearrangement links TRBV5-1 to TRBJ1-5; 8 bases match TRBD1. This CDR3 has 14 residues. The V gene end was trimmed by 0 bases and the J gene end by 5 bases; junction bases not matched to a gene: 1. Per the germline V gene, CDR1 is SGHRS and CDR2 is YFSETQ. CDR3 in amino acids: CASSLAGGDQPQHF. The DNA of the CDR3 is TGCGCCAGCAGCTTGGCAGGGGGCGATCAGCCCCAGCATTTT.

About this clone itself: Other DNA sequences from this sample encode an identical CDR3 as well. The J gene is TRBJ1-1, the V gene TRBV10-3; D is undetermined. Germline CDR1 and CDR2: ENHRY and SYGVKD. Trimming removed 8 bases from V and 6 bases from J, with 16 bases in between. The CDR3 has 13 amino acids. The CDR3 here is CAIGLNEEAEAFF. The CDR3 DNA sequence: TGTGCCATCGGTCTTAACGAGGAAGCTGAAGCTTTCTTT.

This chain uses TRBV27 with TRBJ2-1; D uncertain. Deletions cut 2 bases from V and 8 bases from J, with 7 bases between. The CDR3 spans 12 residues. Germline loops: CDR1 MNHEY, CDR2 SMNVEV (reference sequence). The CDR3 is CASSLQGDEQFF. For the CDR3, the DNA is TGTGCCAGCAGTTTACAAGGAGATGAGCAGTTCTTC.

The chain combines TRBV12-5 with TRBJ2-5; no definite D call. In germline, CDR1 is LGHNT, CDR2 FRNRAP. Trimming stripped 1 base from V and 7 bases from J, with 19 bases between. This CDR3 comprises 16 residues. CDR3 DNA: TGTGCTAGTGGTTTGGGTCGGGCAGGCCCAAAAGGGACCCAGTACTTC. It translates to CASGLGRAGPKGTQYF.

Here the CDR3 DNA reads TGTGCCAGCTCACCTCGGACAGGGACAGTCGACGAGCAGTACTTC. Its protein product is CASSPRTGTVDEQYF. The genes are TRBV18 and TRBJ2-7; TRBD1 matches at 8 bases. Trimming at V came to 3 bases and at J to 5 bases, leaving 9 bases not matched to a gene. The CDR3 runs 15 residues. Looked up from germline, CDR1 is KGHSH and CDR2 is LQKENI.

The chain carries TRBV19 and TRBJ1-5, with D possibly matching TRBD1 (5 bases). This CDR3 spans 18 amino acids. The germline V gene encodes CDR1 LNHDA and CDR2 SQIVND (reference sequence). The V end lost 7 bases, the J end lost 0 bases, and 22 bases lay between the germline ends. The chain's CDR3 is CASIMGRPGRYSNQPQHF. CDR3 coding DNA: TGTGCCAGTATCATGGGCCGCCCAGGGCGTTATAGCAATCAGCCCCAGCATTTT.

The chain couples TRBV11-2 to TRBJ2-5; D remains unclear. This CDR3 is 14 amino acids long. Germline V CDR1 and CDR2: SGHAT, FQNNGV. Trimming shortened V by 1 base and J by 5 bases, and 11 bases separated the two germline ends. The chain's CDR3 is CASSLGGSLETQYF. The CDR3, as DNA: TGTGCCAGCAGCTTAGGGGGATCCCTCGAGACCCAGTACTTC.

The chain carries TRBV4-2 and TRBJ1-2, with 11 bases that match TRBD1. CDR3 size: 14 residues. From germline, CDR1 is LGHNA and CDR2 YNFKEQ. V was pared by 4 bases and J by 8 bases, with 6 bases of the junction left unmatched. The CDR3 region is CASSPGQGAFGYTF. For the CDR3, the DNA is TGTGCCAGCAGCCCCGGACAGGGGGCCTTCGGCTACACCTTC.

This rearrangement joins TRBV15 to TRBJ1-1; tentatively, D is TRBD1 (5 bases). The CDR3 has 14 amino acids. From germline, CDR1 is LNHNV and CDR2 YYDKDF (reference sequence). Trimming cost V 0 bases and J 6 bases, with 11 bases left between them. The CDR3 region has the DNA TGTGCCACCAGCAGAGATCGAGGGGACCCTGAAGCTTTCTTT. This gives the protein CATSRDRGDPEAFF.

The gene calls are TRBV29-1 and TRBJ2-5; D might be TRBD1 or TRBD2, each matching 5 bases. Per germline, CDR1 SQVTM and CDR2 ANQGSEA. Between the trimmed V and J ends, which lost 5 bases and 3 bases, there was a span of 13 bases. This CDR3 is built from 13 residues. The CDR3 here is CSVLGGDEETQYF. In DNA form, the CDR3 reads TGCAGCGTTCTTGGGGGTGACGAAGAGACCCAGTACTTC.

V is TRBV19 and J is TRBJ2-3, with 11 bases identical to TRBD2. In germline, CDR1 is LNHDA, CDR2 SQIVND (reference sequence). The CDR3 totals 16 residues. The V gene end was trimmed by 8 bases and the J gene end by 1 base; junction bases not matched to a gene: 8. CDR3 coding DNA: TGTGCCAGTGGGAATAGCGGGAGGGCCGGCACAGATACGCAGTATTTT. The encoded protein is CASGNSGRAGTDTQYF.

This clone has only one observation. The chain carries TRBV5-1 and TRBJ1-1; 8 bases are a match to TRBD1. Germline V CDR1 and CDR2: SGHRS, YFSETQ. V lost 0 bases and J lost 6; bases outside the gene matches: 4. The CDR3 has 14 amino acids. CDR3 DNA sequence: TGCGCCAGCAGCTTGGGTCAGGGGGCAGCTGAAGCTTTCTTT. It encodes CASSLGQGAAEAFF.

The chain has TRBV30 and TRBJ1-2, with 8 positions matching TRBD1. Trimming took 5 bases from V and 3 from J; bases not matched to a gene: 2. There are 12 residues in the CDR3. Germline CDR1 and CDR2: GTSNPN and SVGIG (reference sequence). CDR3 sequence reads: CAWATGDYGYTF. For the CDR3, the DNA is TGTGCCTGGGCGACAGGGGACTATGGCTACACCTTC.

This chain joins TRBV30 and TRBJ2-7; D is possibly TRBD1 (6 bases). This CDR3 has 14 residues. With 7 bases removed from V and 0 bases from J, the gap between germline ends came to 16 bases. Germline CDR1 and CDR2: GTSNPN and SVGIG (reference sequence). CDR3 sequence: CALTGTSSSYEQYF. In DNA, the CDR3 is TGTGCCTTGACCGGGACATCTAGCTCCTACGAGCAGTACTTC.

V gene TRBV5-6 combines with J gene TRBJ2-1, with 9 bases identical to TRBD1. The V gene's germline CDR1 is SGHDT and CDR2 YYEEEE. CDR3 length: 15 amino acids. With V trimmed by 1 base and J by 3 bases, 2 bases remained unmatched. The CDR3 is CASSLWDRDYNEQFF. As DNA, the CDR3 is TGTGCCAGCAGCTTGTGGGACAGGGACTACAATGAGCAGTTCTTC.

The rearrangement uses TRBV27 and TRBJ2-5, with TRBD2 as a possible D gene (6 bases). Germline V gives CDR1 MNHEY, CDR2 SMNVEV (reference sequence). With 5 bases removed from V and 1 base from J, the gap between germline ends came to 23 bases. There are 18 residues in the CDR3. For the CDR3, the DNA is TGTGCCAGCAGTGATGGGGCGCGGGATAGCCTACTCCAAGAGACCCAGTACTTC. Protein product: CASSDGARDSLLQETQYF.

V gene TRBV18 combines with J gene TRBJ1-2; 9 nucleotides agree with TRBD1. The V segment lost 3 bases and the J segment 5 bases; nucleotides outside the gene matches: 4. The CDR3 loop spans 14 amino acids. CDR1 KGHSH and CDR2 LQKENI come from the germline V gene. The CDR3 DNA is TGTGCCAGCTCACCCCAGGGACAGGGTTATGGCTACACCTTC. It translates to CASSPQGQGYGYTF.

The gene calls are TRBV7-9 and TRBJ1-6; weak D call: TRBD1 (5 bases). Trimming stripped 5 bases from V and 7 bases from J, with 6 bases between. The CDR3 is 12 residues long. Per the germline V gene, CDR1 is SEHNR and CDR2 is FQNEAQ (reference sequence). CDR3 DNA sequence: TGTGCCAGCAGCCGACAGAATTCACCCCTCCACTTT. It yields the protein CASSRQNSPLHF. Full variable domain (outside the CDR3, taken from reference TRBV7-9 and TRBJ1-6): DTGVSQNPRHKITKRGQNVTFRCDPISEHNRLYWYRQTLGQGPEFLTYFQNEAQLEKSRLLSDRFSAERPKGSFSTLEIQRTEQGDSAMYLCASSRQNSPLHFGNGTRLTVT.

The chain couples TRBV28 to TRBJ1-2; D unresolved. CDR3 length equals 16 residues. V lost 6 bases and J 2 bases, leaving 19 bases between the germline ends. Looked up from germline, CDR1 is MDHEN and CDR2 is SYDVKM. Here the CDR3 reads CASRSLAREGNYGYTF. The CDR3 nucleotides read TGTGCCAGCAGAAGCCTAGCGAGGGAAGGGAACTATGGCTACACCTTC.

V usage is TRBV6-5 and J usage is TRBJ2-3, with D maybe TRBD1 (6 bases). Trimming took off 2 bases at V and 0 bases at J, with 9 bases between the two ends. Germline V gene lookup returns CDR1 MNHEY and CDR2 SVGAGI. The CDR3 is made up of 15 amino acids. CDR3 protein: CASSYGQLSTDTQYF. CDR3 DNA: TGTGCCAGCAGTTACGGACAGCTGAGCACAGATACGCAGTATTTT.

This clone was counted a single time. This chain links TRBV30 with TRBJ1-5, with D perhaps TRBD1 (6 bases). The CDR3 runs 13 residues. Germline CDR1 and CDR2: GTSNPN and SVGIG (reference sequence). Trimming stripped 2 bases from V and 5 bases from J, with 10 bases between. The CDR3: CAWSLDSDQPQHF. In nucleotides, the CDR3 is TGTGCCTGGAGTCTGGACAGTGATCAGCCCCAGCATTTT. The whole variable domain, remainder taken from reference TRBV30 and TRBJ1-5, is SQTIHQWPATLVQPVGSPLSLECTVEGTSNPNLYWYRQAAGRGLQLLFYSVGIGQISSEVPQNLSASRPQDRQFILSSKKLLLSDSGFYLCAWSLDSDQPQHFGDGTRLSIL.

The chain links TRBV28 to TRBJ1-2; D perhaps matches TRBD1 (5 bases). CDR1 MDHEN and CDR2 SYDVKM come from the germline V gene. CDR3 length: 13 amino acids. With 11 bases removed from V and 4 bases from J, the gap between germline ends came to 17 bases. CDR3 coding DNA: TGTGCCTCCCACGGGGGGGAGTCCTATGGCTACACCTTC. Amino acids: CASHGGESYGYTF.

The J gene is TRBJ1-2, the V gene TRBV19; a weak D match, TRBD1 (5 bases). V was trimmed by 4 bases and J by 3 bases, leaving 15 bases between them. CDR1 is LNHDA, CDR2 SQIVND, per germline (reference sequence). The CDR3 sequence is 15 residues long. This chain's CDR3 is CASSKTAGGDYGYTF. The CDR3, as DNA: TGTGCCAGTAGTAAGACCGCCGGGGGGGACTATGGCTACACCTTC.

This clone was found once. The chain combines TRBV9 with TRBJ2-3; 8 nucleotides align to TRBD2. The V gene's germline CDR1 is SGDLS and CDR2 YYNGEE. V lost 2 bases, J lost 5 bases, and 7 bases stayed unmatched. The CDR3 sequence is 15 residues long. In nucleotides, the CDR3 is TGTGCCAGCAGCGTGGGGAGCGGGGGTCTAGATACGCAGTATTTT. This codes for CASSVGSGGLDTQYF.

CDR3 bases: TGCGCCAGCAGCCAAGTGGGACAGGGTGGTCAGCCCCAGCATTTT. Translating it yields CASSQVGQGGQPQHF. The rearrangement uses TRBV4-1 and TRBJ1-5; 9 bases align to TRBD1. V lost 1 base, J lost 6 bases, and 4 bases stayed unmatched. This CDR3 is built from 15 residues. Per the germline V gene, CDR1 is MGHRA and CDR2 is YSYEKL.

In the case of this clone: The missing conserved phenylalanine or tryptophan at the end of this CDR3 makes a read error likely. This chain connects TRBV5-1 to TRBJ1-2; D remains ambiguous. The CDR3 is made up of 12 amino acids. Trimming shortened V by 0 bases and J by 6 bases, and 6 bases separated the two germline ends. Germline lookup yields CDR1 SGHRS and CDR2 YFSETQ. In DNA form, the CDR3 reads TGCGCCAGCAGCTTGGGCGGGAATGGCTACACCCTC. Translating it yields CASSLGGNGYTL.

This sequence joins TRBV7-2 and TRBJ1-1; D not certain. This CDR3 contains 13 residues. Germline CDR1 SGHTA, CDR2 FQGNSA. V was clipped by 4 bases and J by 2 bases, with 8 bases between them. For the CDR3, the DNA is TGTGCCAGCAGCTCGCAATTAAACACTGAAGCTTTCTTT. Residues: CASSSQLNTEAFF. The complete variable domain, with remaining parts taken from reference TRBV7-2 and TRBJ1-1, reads GAGVSQSPSNKVTEKGKDVELRCDPISGHTALYWYRQSLGQGLEFLIYFQGNSAPDKSGLPSDRFSAERTGGSVSTLTIQRTQQEDSAVYLCASSSQLNTEAFFGQGTRLTVV.

This clone appeared a single time. The chain recombines TRBV5-1 with TRBJ1-1, with TRBD1 identical over 8 bases. The CDR3 is 17 residues long. V was clipped by 3 bases and J by 0 bases; unmatched bases: 10. CDR1 and CDR2 (germline): SGHRS, YFSETQ. CDR3 nucleotide sequence: TGCGCCAGCAGCTCACCCCCCAGGGGGCTGATGAACACTGAAGCTTTCTTT. Protein product: CASSSPPRGLMNTEAFF.

The chain carries TRBV2 and TRBJ1-1; D unclear. The germline V gene has CDR1 SNHLY and CDR2 FYNNEI. The CDR3 extends over 13 amino acids. V lost 6 bases and J lost 0, with 8 bases in between. CDR3 bases: TGTGCCAGCAGGATACTAGTGAACACTGAAGCTTTCTTT. The encoded protein is CASRILVNTEAFF.